This TCR beta chain stems from a study of blood T cell repertoires in COVID-19 (TCRdb year 2020). Looking at the study overall: Samples from collaborators originated in the United States, Italy and Spain and spanned both the acute and convalescent phases of COVID-19. The samples were drawn from the first 160 participants of the ongoing ImmuneRACE study and from 1,254 subjects provided by 6 global collaborators. The material from the prospective study consisted of cDNA or gDNA derived from T cells, B-cell-depleted T cells, or PBMCs. Sample metadata almost always included a de-identified subject ID, COVID-19 status, age in years and sex. The dataset comprised deeply sampled blood TCRbeta repertoires from subjects exposed to, actively infected with, or recovered from COVID-19. Where HLA class I and class II types were available, the types were taken from metadata supplied by the sample provider, not from assay-based typing. The repertoires were made available in a free public database intended to serve as a resource for research on the immune response to SARS-CoV-2. The full study reports these points: Clinical and demographic metadata were provided uncurated, with the amount varying by source and participant.

TCRbeta CDR3 regions were amplified from genomic DNA by means of the immunoSEQ Assay, a bias-controlled multiplex PCR. The authors' analysis ran thus. The number of nucleated cells in each sample was estimated from the amplification of reference gene primers within the assay. To quantify the absolute abundance of each unique TCRbeta CDR3 rearrangement, sequence reads were collapsed and filtered. For each sample, productive Simpson clonality was calculated as the square root of Simpson's diversity index across productive rearrangements. TCRdb carries this immuneACCESS record with in-frame sequences only. Its versions omit some clonotypes, under half of them owing to an unresolved V gene in the studies checked, with the rest unexplained. D and trimming come from the DNA, and the V and J calls and clone size come from that table. The sample records 350,000 to 500,000 clones, over 75% of which are singletons. Of the sample, 1.4% falls within the top ten clones.

About this clone itself: The target of this receptor is not known. The sample holds no much larger clone one base away, and base qualities are not on file.

Enrolling through a virtual design, the prospective study's participants ranged in age from roughly 18 to 90 years and lived across some 22 United States geographic areas. Cohort assignment in the prospective study relied on participant-reported clinical history from a screening survey and a study questionnaire. Exposed participants had been in contact with someone with a PCR-confirmed or clinician-diagnosed COVID-19 case within 2 weeks of study entry. Mobile phlebotomists in the prospective study collected whole blood, serum and a nasopharyngeal or oropharyngeal swab from every participant. Additional blood draws and questionnaires over an approximately two-month period could optionally be provided by prospective study participants. Prospective study blood samples were shipped either frozen or at room temperature before DNA extraction. This TCR derives from a woman between 18 and 30 years old who had been exposed to COVID-19. The sample was PBMCs or T cells enriched from blood (not recorded which).

The CDR3 in this case is CASRDPTSPSITDTQYF. The bases read TGTGCCAGCAGGGACCCGACTAGCCCCTCGATAACAGATACGCAGTATTTT. In this chain, TRBV27 is recombined with TRBJ2-3, and TRBD2 matches 7 of the central bases. From the cysteine through the phenylalanine, the CDR3 covers 17 amino acids. The read is trimmed to its CDR3 DNA, 51 bases read in frame from base 1. The germline V gene encodes CDR1 MNHEY and CDR2 SMNVEV (reference sequence). For this chain, trimming is 6 bases at the V end and 3 bases at the J end, and the number of junction bases without a gene match is 15.